This is a list of T cell receptor beta chains from one sample in a study of blood T cell repertoires in COVID-19. TCRdb keeps only in-frame clones here, not all; method: immunoSEQ multiplex PCR. Found here are 150,000 to 200,000 clones, about nine tenths of them singletons; the top ten hold around 2%. Source material: PBMCs or T cells enriched from blood (not recorded which). These receptors were collected from a woman aged 30 to 39 who had recovered from COVID-19. Each CDR3 is given with its conserved first and last residue. A D gene is named only where the DNA matches it firmly. For some rows the clone size is stated as once, few or many, or as a class when expanded; others skip it.

v_call	clone_size	j_call	d_call	cdr3_aa	cdr3_nt
TRBV7-6	many	TRBJ2-7	-	CASSLAGRTYDEQYF	TGTGCCAGCAGCTTAGCCGGCAGGACATACGACGAGCAGTACTTC
TRBV30	-	TRBJ2-1	TRBD2	CAWSQGLAYNEQFF	TGTGCCTGGAGTCAGGGACTAGCCTACAATGAGCAGTTCTTC
TRBV5-1	-	TRBJ2-5	TRBD2	CASSLRPAGGEETQYF	TGCGCCAGCAGCTTGAGGCCCGCGGGGGGGGAGGAGACCCAGTACTTC
TRBV11-3	-	TRBJ2-1	TRBD2	CASSTRLAGVGNEQFF	TGTGCCAGCAGCACCAGACTAGCGGGAGTTGGCAATGAGCAGTTCTTC
TRBV5-1	once	TRBJ1-1	-	CASSPFTTGRGTEAFF	TGCGCCAGCAGCCCCTTTACGACTGGTAGGGGCACTGAAGCTTTCTTT
TRBV7-9	-	TRBJ2-1	TRBD2	CASSVGTSEYNEQFF	TGTGCCAGCAGCGTCGGGACTAGCGAATACAATGAGCAGTTCTTC
TRBV7-8	-	TRBJ2-7	TRBD1	CASSLEGGGTGSYEQYF	TGTGCCAGCAGCTTAGAGGGGGGAGGGACAGGGTCCTACGAGCAGTACTTC
TRBV2	-	TRBJ2-7	-	CASSEPAGQYF	TGTGCCAGCAGTGAACCGGCAGGGCAGTACTTC
TRBV10-3	-	TRBJ1-6	TRBD1	CAISEIPGQGLPLHF	TGTGCCATCAGTGAGATCCCGGGACAGGGCTTGCCCCTCCACTTT
TRBV3-1/TRBV3-2	-	TRBJ2-1	-	CASSQEPLFWRGNNEQFF	TGTGCCAGCAGCCAAGAGCCCCTTTTCTGGCGGGGCAACAATGAGCAGTTCTTC
TRBV7-8	-	TRBJ2-7	TRBD2	CASSSGLVPYEQYF	TGTGCCAGCAGCTCAGGACTAGTCCCCTACGAGCAGTACTTC
TRBV7-2	-	TRBJ1-1	TRBD1	CASSLGTGGFREAFF	TGTGCCAGCAGCTTAGGGACAGGGGGATTCAGAGAAGCTTTCTTT
TRBV7-8	-	TRBJ2-5	-	CASSPLNQGQGTQYF	TGTGCCAGCAGCCCCCTCAACCAGGGTCAGGGGACCCAGTACTTC
TRBV2	few	TRBJ2-1	-	CASNPDSSYNEQFF	TGTGCCAGCAACCCGGACAGCTCCTACAATGAGCAGTTCTTC
TRBV30	-	TRBJ1-6	-	CAWAETWYNSPLHF	TGTGCCTGGGCCGAGACTTGGTATAATTCACCCCTCCACTTT
TRBV2	-	TRBJ2-7	-	CASSEVSSSYEQYF	TGTGCCAGCAGTGAGGTCTCCAGTTCCTACGAGCAGTACTTC
TRBV2	-	TRBJ1-2	-	CASSPDTLNNYGYTF	TGTGCCAGCAGCCCCGACACATTAAATAACTATGGCTACACCTTC
TRBV6-5	-	TRBJ2-5	TRBD2	CASSQGLQGTQYF	TGTGCCAGCAGTCAGGGACTACAAGGGACCCAGTACTTC
TRBV19	once	TRBJ1-3	TRBD1	CASSRQGVGGNTIYF	TGTGCCAGTAGCCGACAGGGAGTAGGTGGAAACACCATATATTTT
TRBV18	-	TRBJ2-1	TRBD2	CASSPTTSGYNEQFF	TGTGCCAGCTCACCAACGACTAGCGGCTACAATGAGCAGTTCTTC
TRBV7-3	-	TRBJ2-2	TRBD1	CASSRDRNTGELFF	TGTGCCAGCAGTCGGGACAGAAACACCGGGGAGCTGTTTTTT
TRBV11-3	-	TRBJ2-2	TRBD1	CASSPGTGALGELFF	TGTGCCAGCAGTCCTGGGACAGGGGCCCTTGGGGAGCTGTTTTTT
TRBV11-1	-	TRBJ2-1	-	CASSLEQGEQFF	TGTGCCAGCAGTCTTGAGCAGGGGGAGCAGTTCTTC
TRBV14	-	TRBJ1-2	-	CASSSHRQVHYGYTF	TGTGCCAGCAGCTCCCACCGACAGGTACACTATGGCTACACCTTC
TRBV5-1	-	TRBJ1-4	TRBD1	CASSAEGAGNEKLFF	TGCGCCAGCAGCGCCGAGGGGGCCGGTAATGAAAAACTGTTTTTT
TRBV11-3	-	TRBJ1-2	-	CASSLDGGPTQTF	TGTGCCAGCAGCTTAGACGGGGGGCCCACACAAACCTTC
TRBV14	-	TRBJ2-1	TRBD1	CASSQGQGLYEQFF	TGTGCCAGCAGCCAGGGACAGGGTCTCTATGAGCAGTTCTTC
TRBV28	-	TRBJ2-2	TRBD1	CASRGQGAIGELFF	TGTGCCAGCCGTGGACAGGGGGCTATCGGGGAGCTGTTTTTT
TRBV5-6	-	TRBJ2-6	TRBD1	CASSALRDRETGANVLTF	TGTGCCAGCAGCGCGCTCCGGGACAGGGAAACTGGGGCCAACGTCCTGACTTTC
TRBV2	-	TRBJ1-5	-	CASSYSEPQHF	TGTGCCAGCAGTTATTCGGAGCCCCAGCATTTT
TRBV4-3	once	TRBJ2-2	-	CASSRGTGELFF	TGCGCCAGCAGTCGGGGTACCGGGGAGCTGTTTTTT
TRBV3-1/TRBV3-2	-	TRBJ2-1	TRBD2	CASSQELTGTSGGVDEQFF	TGTGCCAGCAGCCAAGAACTAACGGGGACTAGCGGGGGGGTCGATGAGCAGTTCTTC
TRBV30	-	TRBJ1-6	TRBD1	CAWGARGQGISPLHF	TGTGCCTGGGGGGCAAGGGGACAGGGCATTTCACCCCTCCACTTT
TRBV7-2	-	TRBJ2-1	TRBD2	CASGRPSSGRVAYNEQFF	TGTGCCAGCGGCCGCCCCTCTAGCGGGAGGGTAGCCTACAATGAGCAGTTCTTC
TRBV7-8	-	TRBJ1-2	TRBD1	CASSLGGTVNYGYTF	TGTGCCAGCAGCTTAGGTGGGACAGTTAACTATGGCTACACCTTC
TRBV7-7	-	TRBJ2-3	-	CASSSRTDKGDTQYF	TGTGCCAGCAGCTCACGGACAGATAAGGGAGATACGCAGTATTTT